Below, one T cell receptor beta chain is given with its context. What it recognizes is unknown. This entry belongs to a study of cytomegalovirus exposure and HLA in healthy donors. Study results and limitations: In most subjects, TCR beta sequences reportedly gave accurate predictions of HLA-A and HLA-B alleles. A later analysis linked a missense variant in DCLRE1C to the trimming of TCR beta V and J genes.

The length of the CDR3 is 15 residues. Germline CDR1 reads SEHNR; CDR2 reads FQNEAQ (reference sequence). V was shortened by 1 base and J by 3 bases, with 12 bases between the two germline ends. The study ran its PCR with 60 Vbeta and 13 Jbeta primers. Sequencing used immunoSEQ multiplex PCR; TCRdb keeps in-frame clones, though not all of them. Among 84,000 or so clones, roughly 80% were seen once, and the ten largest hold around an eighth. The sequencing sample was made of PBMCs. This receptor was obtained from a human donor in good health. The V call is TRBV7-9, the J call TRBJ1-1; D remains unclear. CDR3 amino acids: CASSLVKAGDTEAFF. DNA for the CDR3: TGTGCCAGCAGCTTAGTCAAGGCCGGAGACACTGAAGCTTTCTTT.